This T cell receptor beta chain stems from a study of Ad26.COV2.S vaccination and SARS-CoV-2 variants. Across the study: Doses of Ad26.COV2.S were injected into muscle once or twice, 56 days apart.

The protocol was immunoSEQ multiplex PCR, while the TCRdb copy is restricted to in-frame clones and leaves out a portion. The table shows roughly 460,000 clones, with roughly nine tenths occurring only once. In the case of this clone: Its cognate antigen is unknown.

Treatment denoted: about 20 received Ad26.COV2.S at low or high dose, single or two shots; 5 received placebo; per-sample allocation not given. Samples were taken on day 63 after the first vaccine or placebo injection. Whole-study results and caveats: Vaccinees displayed broader spike-specific TCR repertoires than placebo recipients.

Germline loops: CDR1 ENHRY, CDR2 SYGVKD. The CDR3 spans 14 residues. V lost 10 bases and J 2 bases, leaving 18 bases between the germline ends. The TCR originated in a person aged 18-60 years who received the Ad26.COV2.S COVID-19 vaccine or a placebo. V usage is TRBV10-3 and J usage is TRBJ2-7, with D uncertain. This specimen consisted of peripheral blood, obtained in a trial of Ad26.COV2.S vaccine versus placebo. The CDR3 DNA is TGTGCCACGTACAATACCCCGGCGCCCTACGAGCAGTACTTC. This translates into CATYNTPAPYEQYF.